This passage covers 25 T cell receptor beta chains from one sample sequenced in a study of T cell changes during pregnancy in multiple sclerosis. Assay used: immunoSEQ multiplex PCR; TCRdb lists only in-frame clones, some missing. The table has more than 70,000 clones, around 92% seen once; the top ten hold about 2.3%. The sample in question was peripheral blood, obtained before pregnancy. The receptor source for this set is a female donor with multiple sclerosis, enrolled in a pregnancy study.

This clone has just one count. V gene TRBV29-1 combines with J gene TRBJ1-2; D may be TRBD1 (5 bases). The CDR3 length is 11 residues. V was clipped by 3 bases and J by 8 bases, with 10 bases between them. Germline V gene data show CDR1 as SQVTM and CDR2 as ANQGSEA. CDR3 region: CSVETAKGYTF. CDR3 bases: TGCAGCGTTGAGACAGCTAAGGGCTACACCTTC.

In DNA, the CDR3 is TGTGCCACCGACAGGACAGGGAATACCGGGGAGCTGTTTTTT. Translation gives CATDRTGNTGELFF. V is TRBV15 and J is TRBJ2-2, with 8 bases identical to TRBD1. V dropped 8 bases and J dropped 5; count of bases not matched to a gene: 7. The CDR3 runs to 14 residues. The germline CDR1 and CDR2 sequences are LNHNV and YYDKDF (reference sequence).

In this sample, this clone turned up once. This chain's CDR3 is CASSGGSYNEQFF. Here the CDR3 DNA reads TGTGCCAGCAGCGGGGGCAGTTACAATGAGCAGTTCTTC. V is TRBV9 and J is TRBJ2-1; tentatively, D is TRBD1 (5 bases). This CDR3 spans 13 amino acids. Germline values: CDR1 SGDLS, CDR2 YYNGEE. Trimming shortened V by 3 bases and J by 4 bases, and 8 bases separated the two germline ends.

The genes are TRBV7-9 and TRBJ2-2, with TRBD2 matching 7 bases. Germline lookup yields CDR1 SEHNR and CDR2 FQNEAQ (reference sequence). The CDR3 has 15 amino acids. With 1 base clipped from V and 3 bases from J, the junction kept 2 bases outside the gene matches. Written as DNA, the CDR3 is TGTGCCAGCAGCTTAGTTGCGGGAGACACCGGGGAGCTGTTTTTT. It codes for CASSLVAGDTGELFF. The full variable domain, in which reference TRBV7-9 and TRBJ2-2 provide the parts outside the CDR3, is DTGVSQNPRHKITKRGQNVTFRCDPISEHNRLYWYRQTLGQGPEFLTYFQNEAQLEKSRLLSDRFSAERPKGSFSTLEIQRTEQGDSAMYLCASSLVAGDTGELFFGEGSRLTVL.

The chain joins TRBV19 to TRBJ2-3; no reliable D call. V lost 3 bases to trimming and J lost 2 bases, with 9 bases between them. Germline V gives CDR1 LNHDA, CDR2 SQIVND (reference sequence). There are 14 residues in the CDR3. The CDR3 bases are TGTGCCAGTAGTATCGGCGGATACACAGATACGCAGTATTTT. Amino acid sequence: CASSIGGYTDTQYF. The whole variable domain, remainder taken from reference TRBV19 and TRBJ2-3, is DGGITQSPKYLFRKEGQNVTLSCEQNLNHDAMYWYRQDPGQGLRLIYYSQIVNDFQKGDIAEGYSVSREKKESFPLTVTSAQKNPTAFYLCASSIGGYTDTQYFGPGTRLTVL.

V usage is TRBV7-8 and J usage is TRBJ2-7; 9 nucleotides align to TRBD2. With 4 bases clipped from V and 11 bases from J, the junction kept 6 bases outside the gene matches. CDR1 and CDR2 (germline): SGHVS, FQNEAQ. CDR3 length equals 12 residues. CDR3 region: CASSYERLAEYF. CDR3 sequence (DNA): TGTGCCAGCAGCTACGAGCGACTAGCGGAGTACTTC.

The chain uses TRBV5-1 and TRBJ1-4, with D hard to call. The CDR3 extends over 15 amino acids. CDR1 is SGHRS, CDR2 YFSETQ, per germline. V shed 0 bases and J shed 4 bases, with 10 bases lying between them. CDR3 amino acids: CASSLAGRHNEKLFF. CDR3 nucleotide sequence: TGCGCCAGCAGCTTGGCAGGCAGACATAATGAAAAACTGTTTTTT.

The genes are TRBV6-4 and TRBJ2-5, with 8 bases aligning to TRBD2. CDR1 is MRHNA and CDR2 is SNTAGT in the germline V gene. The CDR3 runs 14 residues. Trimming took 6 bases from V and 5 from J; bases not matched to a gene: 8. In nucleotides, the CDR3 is TGTGCCAGCAGCCGACAGGTAGCGGGGGAGACCCAGTACTTC. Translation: CASSRQVAGETQYF.

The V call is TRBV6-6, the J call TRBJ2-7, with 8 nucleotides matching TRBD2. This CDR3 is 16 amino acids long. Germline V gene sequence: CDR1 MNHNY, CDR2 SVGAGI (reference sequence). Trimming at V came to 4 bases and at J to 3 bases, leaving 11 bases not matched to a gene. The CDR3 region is CASSSVMRAGDYEQYF. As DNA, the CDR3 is TGTGCCAGCAGTTCGGTCATGAGAGCGGGAGACTACGAGCAGTACTTC.

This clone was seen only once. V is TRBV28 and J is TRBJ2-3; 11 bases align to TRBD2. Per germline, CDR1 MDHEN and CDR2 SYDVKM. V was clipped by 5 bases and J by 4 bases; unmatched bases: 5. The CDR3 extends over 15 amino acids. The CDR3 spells CASSPLAGEADTQYF. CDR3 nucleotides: TGTGCCAGCAGTCCACTAGCGGGAGAGGCAGATACGCAGTATTTT.

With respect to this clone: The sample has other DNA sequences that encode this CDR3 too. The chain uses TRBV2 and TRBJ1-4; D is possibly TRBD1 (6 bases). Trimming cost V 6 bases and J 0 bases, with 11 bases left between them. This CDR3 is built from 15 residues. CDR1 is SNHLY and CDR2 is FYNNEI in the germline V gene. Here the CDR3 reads CASRPYRATNEKLFF. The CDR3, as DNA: TGTGCCAGCAGGCCTTACAGGGCAACTAATGAAAAACTGTTTTTT.

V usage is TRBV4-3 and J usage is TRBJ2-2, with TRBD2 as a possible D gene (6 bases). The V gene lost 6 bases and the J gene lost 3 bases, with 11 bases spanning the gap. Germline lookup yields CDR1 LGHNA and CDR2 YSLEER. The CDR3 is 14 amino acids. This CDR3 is CASRNGRYTGELFF. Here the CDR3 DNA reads TGCGCCAGCAGGAACGGGAGATACACCGGGGAGCTGTTTTTT.

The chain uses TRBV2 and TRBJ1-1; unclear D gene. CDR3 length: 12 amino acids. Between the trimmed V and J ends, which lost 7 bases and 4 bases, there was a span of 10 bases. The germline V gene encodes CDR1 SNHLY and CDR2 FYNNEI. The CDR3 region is CASKASTTEAFF. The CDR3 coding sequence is TGTGCCAGCAAAGCGTCGACCACTGAAGCTTTCTTT.

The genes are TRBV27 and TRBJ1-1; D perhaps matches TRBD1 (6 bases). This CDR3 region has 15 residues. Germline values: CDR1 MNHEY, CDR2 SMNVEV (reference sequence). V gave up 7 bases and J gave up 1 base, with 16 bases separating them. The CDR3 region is CASTNRLGANTEAFF. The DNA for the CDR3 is TGTGCCAGCACCAACAGGTTGGGGGCGAACACTGAAGCTTTCTTT.

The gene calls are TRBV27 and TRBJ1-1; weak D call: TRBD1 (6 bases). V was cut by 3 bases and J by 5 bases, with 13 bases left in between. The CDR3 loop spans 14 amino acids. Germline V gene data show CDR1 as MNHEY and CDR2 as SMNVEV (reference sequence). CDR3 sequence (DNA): TGTGCCAGCAGTTTGTCCAGGGGTGCGACTGAAGCTTTCTTT. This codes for CASSLSRGATEAFF.

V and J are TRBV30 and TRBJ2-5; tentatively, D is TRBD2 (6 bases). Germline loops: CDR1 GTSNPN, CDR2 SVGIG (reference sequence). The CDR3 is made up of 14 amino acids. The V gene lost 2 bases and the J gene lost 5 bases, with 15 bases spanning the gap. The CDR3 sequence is CAWSLTGEWETQYF. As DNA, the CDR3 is TGTGCCTGGAGTCTTACGGGGGAATGGGAGACCCAGTACTTC.

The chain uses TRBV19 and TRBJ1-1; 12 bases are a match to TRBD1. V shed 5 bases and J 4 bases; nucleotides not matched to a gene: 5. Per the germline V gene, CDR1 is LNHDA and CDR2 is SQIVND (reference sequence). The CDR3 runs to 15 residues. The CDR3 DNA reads TGTGCCAGTAGTGAGGGACAGGGGGCAGGCACTGAAGCTTTCTTT. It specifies CASSEGQGAGTEAFF.

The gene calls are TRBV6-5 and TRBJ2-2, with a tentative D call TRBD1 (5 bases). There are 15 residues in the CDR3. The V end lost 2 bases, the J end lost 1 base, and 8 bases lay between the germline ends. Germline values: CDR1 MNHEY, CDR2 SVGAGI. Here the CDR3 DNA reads TGTGCCAGCAGTTACCGCAGGGAGAACACCGGGGAGCTGTTTTTT. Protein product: CASSYRRENTGELFF.

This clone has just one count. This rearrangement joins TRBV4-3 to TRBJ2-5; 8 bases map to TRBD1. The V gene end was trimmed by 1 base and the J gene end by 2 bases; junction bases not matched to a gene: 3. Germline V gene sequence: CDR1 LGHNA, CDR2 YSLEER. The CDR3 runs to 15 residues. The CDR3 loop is CASSQGTGRQETQYF. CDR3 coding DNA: TGCGCCAGCAGCCAAGGGACAGGGAGACAAGAGACCCAGTACTTC.

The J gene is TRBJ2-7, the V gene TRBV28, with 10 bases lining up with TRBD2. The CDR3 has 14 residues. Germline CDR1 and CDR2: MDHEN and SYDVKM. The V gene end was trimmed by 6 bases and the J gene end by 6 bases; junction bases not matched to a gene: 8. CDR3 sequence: CASSPLAGVSEQYF. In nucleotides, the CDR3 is TGTGCCAGCAGCCCGCTAGCGGGAGTTTCCGAGCAGTACTTC. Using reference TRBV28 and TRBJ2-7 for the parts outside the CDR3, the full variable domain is DVKVTQSSRYLVKRTGEKVFLECVQDMDHENMFWYRQDPGLGLRLIYFSYDVKMKEKGDIPEGYSVSREKKERFSLILESASTNQTSMYLCASSPLAGVSEQYFGPGTRLTVT.

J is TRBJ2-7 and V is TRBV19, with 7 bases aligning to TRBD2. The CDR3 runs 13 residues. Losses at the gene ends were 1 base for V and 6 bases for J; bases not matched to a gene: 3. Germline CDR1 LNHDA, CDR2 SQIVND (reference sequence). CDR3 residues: CASSIGAGAEQYF. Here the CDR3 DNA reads TGTGCCAGTAGTATAGGGGCGGGAGCCGAGCAGTACTTC.

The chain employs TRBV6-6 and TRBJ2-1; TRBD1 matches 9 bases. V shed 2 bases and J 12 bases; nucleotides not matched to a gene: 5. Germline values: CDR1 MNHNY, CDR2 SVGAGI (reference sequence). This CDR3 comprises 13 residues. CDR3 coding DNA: TGTGCCAGCAGTTACGCTACAGGGGGCGGGCAGTTCTTC. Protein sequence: CASSYATGGGQFF.

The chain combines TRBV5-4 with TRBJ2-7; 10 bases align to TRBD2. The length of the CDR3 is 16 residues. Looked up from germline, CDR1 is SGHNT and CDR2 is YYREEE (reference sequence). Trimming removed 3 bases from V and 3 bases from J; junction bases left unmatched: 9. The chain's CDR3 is CASSSAPSGSVYEQYF. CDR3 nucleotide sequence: TGTGCCAGCAGCTCGGCCCCTAGCGGGAGTGTCTACGAGCAGTACTTC.

The CDR3 coding sequence is TGCGCCAGCAGCCAGCTTTACGGGAGAAGGAGCACAGATACGCAGTATTTT. Translating gives CASSQLYGRRSTDTQYF. This chain links TRBV4-1 with TRBJ2-3; tentative D call: TRBD2 (6 bases). Germline CDR1 and CDR2: MGHRA and YSYEKL. The CDR3 loop spans 17 amino acids. Trimming shortened V by 3 bases and J by 0 bases, and 16 bases separated the two germline ends.

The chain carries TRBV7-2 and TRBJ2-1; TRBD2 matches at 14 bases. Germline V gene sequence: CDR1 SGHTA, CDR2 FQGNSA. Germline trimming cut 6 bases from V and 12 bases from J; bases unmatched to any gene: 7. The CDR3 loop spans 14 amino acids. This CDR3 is CASSRGTSGSGQFF. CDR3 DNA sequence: TGTGCCAGCAGTCGCGGGACTAGCGGGAGCGGGCAGTTCTTC.